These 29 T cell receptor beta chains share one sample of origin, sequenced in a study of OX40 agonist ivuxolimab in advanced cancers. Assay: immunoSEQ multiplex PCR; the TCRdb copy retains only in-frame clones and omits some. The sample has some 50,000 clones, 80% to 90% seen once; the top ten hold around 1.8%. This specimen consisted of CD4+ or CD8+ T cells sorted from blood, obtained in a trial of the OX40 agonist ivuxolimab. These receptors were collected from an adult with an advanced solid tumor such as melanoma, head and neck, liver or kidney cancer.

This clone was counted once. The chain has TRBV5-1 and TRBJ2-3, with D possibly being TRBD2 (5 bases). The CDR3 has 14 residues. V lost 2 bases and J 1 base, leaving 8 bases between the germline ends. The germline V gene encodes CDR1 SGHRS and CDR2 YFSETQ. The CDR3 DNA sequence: TGCGCCAGCAGCTTTAGTAGCGGCACAGATACGCAGTATTTT. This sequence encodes CASSFSSGTDTQYF.

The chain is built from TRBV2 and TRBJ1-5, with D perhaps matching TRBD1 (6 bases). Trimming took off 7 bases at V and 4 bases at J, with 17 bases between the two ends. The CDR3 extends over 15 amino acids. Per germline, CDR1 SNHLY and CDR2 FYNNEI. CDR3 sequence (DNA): TGTGCCAGCATCGCTGGGGGGCAGGGGAATCAGCCCCAGCATTTT. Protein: CASIAGGQGNQPQHF. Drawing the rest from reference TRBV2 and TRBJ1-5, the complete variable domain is EPEVTQTPSHQVTQMGQEVILRCVPISNHLYFYWYRQILGQKVEFLVSFYNNEISEKSEIFDDQFSVERPDGSNFTLKIRSTKLEDSAMYFCASIAGGQGNQPQHFGDGTRLSIL.

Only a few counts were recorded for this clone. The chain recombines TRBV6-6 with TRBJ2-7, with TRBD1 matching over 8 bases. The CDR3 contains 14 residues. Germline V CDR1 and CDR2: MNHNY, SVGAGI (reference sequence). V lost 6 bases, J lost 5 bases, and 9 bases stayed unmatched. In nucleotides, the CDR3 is TGTGCCAGCAGCCCGACCGGGACAGGTAACGAGCAGTACTTC. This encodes CASSPTGTGNEQYF.

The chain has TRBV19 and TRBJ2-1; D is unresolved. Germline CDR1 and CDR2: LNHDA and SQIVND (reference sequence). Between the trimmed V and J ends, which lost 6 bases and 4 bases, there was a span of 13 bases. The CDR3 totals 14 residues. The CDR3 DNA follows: TGTGCCAGTAGGGACCATCCACCTTACAATGAGCAGTTCTTC. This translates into CASRDHPPYNEQFF.

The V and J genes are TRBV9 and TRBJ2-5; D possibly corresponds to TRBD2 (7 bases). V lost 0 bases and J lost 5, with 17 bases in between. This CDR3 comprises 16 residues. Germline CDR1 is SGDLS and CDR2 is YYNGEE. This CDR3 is CASSVGMGGRRETQYF. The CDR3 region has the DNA TGTGCCAGCAGCGTAGGGATGGGGGGGCGTCGTGAGACCCAGTACTTC.

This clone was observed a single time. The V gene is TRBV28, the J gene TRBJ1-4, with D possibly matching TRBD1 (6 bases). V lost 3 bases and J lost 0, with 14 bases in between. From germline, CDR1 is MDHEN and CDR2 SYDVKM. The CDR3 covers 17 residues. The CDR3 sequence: CASSFLGARATNEKLFF. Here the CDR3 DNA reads TGTGCCAGCAGTTTTTTGGGGGCGCGGGCAACTAATGAAAAACTGTTTTTT.

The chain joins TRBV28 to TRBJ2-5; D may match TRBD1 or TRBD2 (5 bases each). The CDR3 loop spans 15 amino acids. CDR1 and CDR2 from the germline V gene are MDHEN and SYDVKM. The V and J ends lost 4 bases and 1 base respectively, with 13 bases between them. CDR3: CASSSSGATQETQYF. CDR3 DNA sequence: TGTGCCAGCAGTTCTTCCGGGGCAACCCAAGAGACCCAGTACTTC.

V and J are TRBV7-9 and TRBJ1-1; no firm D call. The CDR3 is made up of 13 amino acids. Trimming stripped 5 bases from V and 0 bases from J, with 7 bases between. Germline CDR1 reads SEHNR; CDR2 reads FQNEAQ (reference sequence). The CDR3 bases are TGTGCCAGCAGCGGGAAAATGAACACTGAAGCTTTCTTT. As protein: CASSGKMNTEAFF.

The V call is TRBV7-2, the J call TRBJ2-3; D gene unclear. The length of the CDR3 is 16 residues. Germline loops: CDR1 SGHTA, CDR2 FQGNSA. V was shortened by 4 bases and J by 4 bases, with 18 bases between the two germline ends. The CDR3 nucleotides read TGTGCCAGCAGCTCGAAGTTCGTTTCGGGCGCAGATACGCAGTATTTT. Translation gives CASSSKFVSGADTQYF.

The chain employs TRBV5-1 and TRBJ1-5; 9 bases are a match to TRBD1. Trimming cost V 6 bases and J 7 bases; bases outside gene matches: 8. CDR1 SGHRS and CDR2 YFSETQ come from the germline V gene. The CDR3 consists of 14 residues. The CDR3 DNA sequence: TGCGCCAGCATCGGACAGGGGATGATCCAGCCCCAGCATTTT. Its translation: CASIGQGMIQPQHF.

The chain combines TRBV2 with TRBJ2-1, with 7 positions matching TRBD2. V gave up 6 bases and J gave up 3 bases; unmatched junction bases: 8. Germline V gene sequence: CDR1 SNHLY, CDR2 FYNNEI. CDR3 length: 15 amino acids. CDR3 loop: CASSPARDYYNEQFF. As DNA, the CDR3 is TGTGCCAGCAGCCCCGCGCGGGACTACTACAATGAGCAGTTCTTC.

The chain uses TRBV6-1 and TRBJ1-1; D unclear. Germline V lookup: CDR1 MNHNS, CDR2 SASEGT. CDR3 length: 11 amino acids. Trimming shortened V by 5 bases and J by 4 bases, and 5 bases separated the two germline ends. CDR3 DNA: TGTGCCAGCAGTCGCTCCACTGAAGCTTTCTTT. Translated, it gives CASSRSTEAFF.

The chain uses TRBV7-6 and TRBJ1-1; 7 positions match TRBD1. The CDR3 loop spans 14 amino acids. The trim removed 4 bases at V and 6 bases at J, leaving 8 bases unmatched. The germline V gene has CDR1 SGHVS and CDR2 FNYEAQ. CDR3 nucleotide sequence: TGTGCCAGCAGCTCAGGTATCGGGACAGCTGAAGCTTTCTTT. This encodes CASSSGIGTAEAFF.

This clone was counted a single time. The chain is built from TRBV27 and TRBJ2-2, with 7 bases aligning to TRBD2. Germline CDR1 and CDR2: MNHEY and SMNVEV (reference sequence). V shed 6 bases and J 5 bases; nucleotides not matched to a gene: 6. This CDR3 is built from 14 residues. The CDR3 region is CASRPWEGTGELFF. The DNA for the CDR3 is TGTGCCAGCAGACCCTGGGAGGGAACCGGGGAGCTGTTTTTT.

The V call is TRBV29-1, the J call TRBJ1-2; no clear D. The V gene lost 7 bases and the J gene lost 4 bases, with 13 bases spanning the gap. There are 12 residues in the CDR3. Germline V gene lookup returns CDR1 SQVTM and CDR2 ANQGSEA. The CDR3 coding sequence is TGCAGCGCCTCATCCCATATCTATGGCTACACCTTC. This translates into CSASSHIYGYTF.

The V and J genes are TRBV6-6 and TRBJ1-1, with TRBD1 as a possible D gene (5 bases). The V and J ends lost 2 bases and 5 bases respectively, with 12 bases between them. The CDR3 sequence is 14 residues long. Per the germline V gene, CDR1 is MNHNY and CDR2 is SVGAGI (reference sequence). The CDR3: CASSYSPGMTEAFF. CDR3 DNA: TGTGCCAGCAGTTACAGTCCAGGGATGACTGAAGCTTTCTTT.

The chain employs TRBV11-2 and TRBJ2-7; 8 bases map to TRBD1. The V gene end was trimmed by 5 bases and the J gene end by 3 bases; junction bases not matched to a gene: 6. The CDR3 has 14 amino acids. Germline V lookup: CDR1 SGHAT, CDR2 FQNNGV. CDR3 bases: TGTGCCAGCAGCCCAGGACAGGGCGTCTACGAGCAGTACGTC. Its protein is CASSPGQGVYEQYV.

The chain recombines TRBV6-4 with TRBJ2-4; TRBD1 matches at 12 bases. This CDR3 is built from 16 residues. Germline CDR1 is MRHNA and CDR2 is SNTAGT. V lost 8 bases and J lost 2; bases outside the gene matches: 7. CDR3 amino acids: CASWGTGGCSKNIQYF. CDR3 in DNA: TGTGCCAGCTGGGGGACAGGGGGCTGTTCCAAAAACATTCAGTACTTC.

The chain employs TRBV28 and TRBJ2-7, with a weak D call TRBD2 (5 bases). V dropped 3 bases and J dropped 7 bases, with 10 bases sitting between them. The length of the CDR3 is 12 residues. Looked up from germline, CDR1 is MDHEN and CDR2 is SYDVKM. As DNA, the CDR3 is TGTGCCAGCAGTTTCGCCACGGGGGAGCAGTACTTC. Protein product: CASSFATGEQYF.

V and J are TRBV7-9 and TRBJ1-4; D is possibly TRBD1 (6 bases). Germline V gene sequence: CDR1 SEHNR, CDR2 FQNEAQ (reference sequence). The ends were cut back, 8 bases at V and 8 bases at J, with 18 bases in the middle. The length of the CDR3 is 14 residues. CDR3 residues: CASGNREDPEKLFF. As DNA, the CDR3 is TGTGCCAGCGGTAACAGGGAGGACCCCGAAAAACTGTTTTTT.

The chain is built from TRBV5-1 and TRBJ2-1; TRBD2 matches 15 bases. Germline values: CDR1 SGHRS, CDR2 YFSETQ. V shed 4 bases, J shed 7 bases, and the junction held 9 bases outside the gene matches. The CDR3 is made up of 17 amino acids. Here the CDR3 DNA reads TGCGCCAGCAGCAGTACCGGGACTAGCGGGAGGAGAAATGAGCAGTTCTTC. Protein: CASSSTGTSGRRNEQFF.

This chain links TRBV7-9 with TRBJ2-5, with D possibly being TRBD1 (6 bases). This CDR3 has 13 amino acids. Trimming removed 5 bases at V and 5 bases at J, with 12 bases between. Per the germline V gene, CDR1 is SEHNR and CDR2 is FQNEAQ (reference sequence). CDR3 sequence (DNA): TGTGCCAGCAGCCCCAGGGGCCGGGAGACCCAGTACTTC. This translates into CASSPRGRETQYF.

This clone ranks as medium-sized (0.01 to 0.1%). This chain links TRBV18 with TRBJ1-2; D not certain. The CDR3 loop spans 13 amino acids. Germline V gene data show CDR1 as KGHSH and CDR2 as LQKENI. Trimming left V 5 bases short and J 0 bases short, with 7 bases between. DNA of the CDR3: TGTGCCAGCTCAGACGTTACTAACTATGGCTACACCTTC. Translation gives CASSDVTNYGYTF.

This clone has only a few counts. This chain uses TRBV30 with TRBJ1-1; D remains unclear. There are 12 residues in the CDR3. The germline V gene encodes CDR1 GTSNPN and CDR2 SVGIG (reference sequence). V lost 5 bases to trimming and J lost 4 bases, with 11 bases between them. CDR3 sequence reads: CAWSAGGTEAFF. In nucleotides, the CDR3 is TGTGCCTGGTCGGCGGGAGGCACTGAAGCTTTCTTT.

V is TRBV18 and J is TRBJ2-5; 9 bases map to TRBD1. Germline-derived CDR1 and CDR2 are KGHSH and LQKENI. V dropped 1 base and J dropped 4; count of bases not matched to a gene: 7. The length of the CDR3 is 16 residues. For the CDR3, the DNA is TGTGCCAGCTCACCACTTGGGGACAGGGTGGCAGAGACCCAGTACTTC. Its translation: CASSPLGDRVAETQYF.

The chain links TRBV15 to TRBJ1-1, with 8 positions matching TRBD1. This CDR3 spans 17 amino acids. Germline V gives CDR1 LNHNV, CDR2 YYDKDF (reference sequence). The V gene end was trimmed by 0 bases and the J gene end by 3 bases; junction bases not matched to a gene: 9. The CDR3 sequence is CATSRDRAGGRHTEAFF. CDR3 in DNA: TGTGCCACCAGCAGAGATCGGGCAGGGGGCAGACACACTGAAGCTTTCTTT.

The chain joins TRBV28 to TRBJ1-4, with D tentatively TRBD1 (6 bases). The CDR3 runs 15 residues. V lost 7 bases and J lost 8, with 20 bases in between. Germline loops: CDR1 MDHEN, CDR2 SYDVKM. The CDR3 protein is CASTPAGAGDEKLFF. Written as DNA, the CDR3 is TGTGCCAGCACCCCAGCAGGGGCCGGGGACGAAAAACTGTTTTTT.

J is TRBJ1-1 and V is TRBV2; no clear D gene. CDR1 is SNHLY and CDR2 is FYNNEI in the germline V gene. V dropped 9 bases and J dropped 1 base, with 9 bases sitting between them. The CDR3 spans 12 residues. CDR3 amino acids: CASPRWNTEAFF. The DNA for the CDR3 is TGTGCCAGTCCCAGATGGAACACTGAAGCTTTCTTT.

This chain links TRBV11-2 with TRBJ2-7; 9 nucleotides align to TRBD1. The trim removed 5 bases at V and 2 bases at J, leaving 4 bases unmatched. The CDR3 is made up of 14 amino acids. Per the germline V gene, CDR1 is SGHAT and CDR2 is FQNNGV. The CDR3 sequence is CASSPGTGPYEQYF. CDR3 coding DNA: TGTGCCAGCAGCCCCGGGACAGGGCCCTACGAGCAGTACTTC.